This TCR beta chain was documented in a study of identifying expanded T cells in peripheral blood (dated by TCRdb to between 2017 and 2020). Context from the whole study: Technical replicates were generated by sequencing separate aliquots of the same genomic DNA pool, with four replicates compared pairwise.

During the collection period, no immune events, such as infections, were documented for the healthy donors. To calibrate time-dependent variance in a beta-binomial model of T-cell clone differential abundance, blood repertoires from healthy donors were used as a training cohort. The training cohort was composed of roughly 10 healthy donors, 3 female and 7 male. On average the donors were about 40 years old, and their ages spanned roughly 29 to 64 years. Whole blood from each healthy donor was obtained from a commercial supplier and was collected at three time points around 2 weeks apart. For immunosequencing, genomic DNA was extracted from whole blood that had not been sorted. TCRbeta CDR3 regions were profiled with the immunoSEQ Assay using bias-controlled multiplex PCR amplification of genomic DNA. The original methods were these. The absolute abundance of each unique TCRbeta CDR3 region was quantified after sequences were collapsed and filtered. Differential abundance was assessed using a binomial (Fisher-equivalent) model and a beta-binomial model in which time-dependent variance fitted from healthy donors was added. Clones with fewer than 5 combined templates were removed, and differential abundance was called for clones with a Benjamini-Hochberg FDR below 0.01. Using the form v = (b*log(k)+a)^2, the beta-binomial variance was modeled as a function of the total template count across the two samples. In its TCRdb copy, this immuneACCESS table keeps in-frame sequences only and misses some clones. Where compared with another copy, unresolved V genes explain less than half of these, and the others have no known cause. Clone size and the V and J calls come from that table; the DNA yielded D and trimming. For this sample there are some 90,000 clones; 70% to 90% appear just once. 15% to 20% of the sample is in the top ten clones.

In regard to this clone: What this receptor recognizes is not known. Base-call qualities are not available, and no considerably larger clone is one nucleotide away.

Broader findings and caveats from the paper: The authors expected that over much longer intervals, such as months to years, biological variance in healthy repertoires might increase even further. Variance in clone template counts between two-week samples significantly increased with total template count across all healthy donors. Between technical replicates the binomial model flagged about 1.1 differentially abundant clones, whereas over about two weeks the binomial model flagged about 15 and over roughly four weeks 19 to 20. Both the number of clones called differentially abundant and the false-positive rate were significantly reduced by the beta-binomial model across all healthy-donor time intervals.

V and J are truncated by 4 bases and 5 bases respectively, leaving an intervening sequence of 13 bases. The CDR3 starts with the cysteine, ends with the phenylalanine, and has 13 residues. CDR3 DNA only is kept here, 39 bases in frame from base 1. The CDR1 and CDR2 encoded by the germline V gene are SGHDT and YYEEEE. This TCR was sampled from a person aged 18 to 75 in good health. The sequencing sample was made of blood. The chain couples TRBV5-6 to TRBJ2-7; a confident D gene designation cannot be given. The nucleotides are TGTGCCAGCAGCAGGGTAGGTGGTGACGAGCAGTACTTC. It is translated as CASSRVGGDEQYF.